Below are 6 T cell receptor beta chains sequenced from a single sample in a study of T cell changes during pregnancy in multiple sclerosis (dated by TCRdb to the late 2010s). Library preparation used the immunoSEQ multiplex PCR assay. The clones in this table, taken by TCRdb from immuneACCESS, are in-frame only. Not every clone is retained; where verified, under half of the shortfall comes from an unresolved V gene, and the cause of the rest is unknown. Within this sample are roughly 59,000 clones, with around 95% of them counted one time only. The ten most abundant clones make up roughly 0.4% of the sample. The input for sequencing was CD4+ T cells from peripheral blood mononuclear cells, taken before pregnancy. These receptors came from a female donor with multiple sclerosis, enrolled in a pregnancy study.

CDR3 amino acids: CASSQVTGGSGNTIYF. The CDR3 DNA reads TGCGCCAGCAGCCAAGTCACAGGGGGCTCTGGAAACACCATATATTTT. The chain couples TRBV4-3 to TRBJ1-3, with TRBD1 identical over 8 bases. V trimming: 1 base; J trimming: 0 bases; junction bases outside the gene matches: 2. Germline V gene lookup returns CDR1 LGHNA and CDR2 YSLEER. CDR3 length equals 16 residues.

The rearrangement uses TRBV14 and TRBJ2-7; maybe TRBD2 (6 bases). Germline V gene data show CDR1 as SGHDN and CDR2 as FVKESK. The germline V and J ends were trimmed by 1 base and 4 bases, with 14 bases remaining between them. CDR3 length: 15 residues. For the CDR3, the DNA is TGTGCCAGCAGCCAAGGGGGGACTCCATTTTACGAGCAGTACTTC. This gives the protein CASSQGGTPFYEQYF.

The J gene is TRBJ2-1, the V gene TRBV29-1, with 7 bases that match TRBD2. J lost 8 bases, V lost 7 bases, and 8 bases had no gene match. The CDR3 spans 12 residues. Germline V gives CDR1 SQVTM, CDR2 ANQGSEA. DNA of the CDR3: TGCAGCGCCAAACTAGCGAACGATGAGCAGTTCTTC. Translating it yields CSAKLANDEQFF.

The gene calls are TRBV9 and TRBJ2-1, with D maybe TRBD1 (5 bases). The CDR3 totals 16 residues. CDR1 is SGDLS, CDR2 YYNGEE, per germline. The V end was cut by 4 bases, the J end by 4 bases, with 18 bases between. CDR3 protein: CASSNQQDTLYNEQFF. The CDR3 coding sequence is TGTGCCAGCAGCAACCAACAGGACACCCTTTACAATGAGCAGTTCTTC. Complete variable domain (other parts from reference TRBV9 and TRBJ2-1): DSGVTQTPKHLITATGQRVTLRCSPRSGDLSVYWYQQSLDQGLQFLIQYYNGEERAKGNILERFSAQQFPDLHSELNLSSLELGDSALYFCASSNQQDTLYNEQFFGPGTRLTVL.

The chain carries TRBV19 and TRBJ2-5; the D gene is possibly TRBD2 (6 bases). Germline assignment: CDR1 LNHDA and CDR2 SQIVND (reference sequence). This CDR3 has 16 amino acids. Deletions cut 1 base from V and 4 bases from J, with 16 bases between. CDR3 residues: CASSIGGDERIETQYF. CDR3 nucleotides: TGTGCCAGTAGTATAGGCGGGGACGAGAGGATAGAGACCCAGTACTTC.

This chain uses TRBV19 with TRBJ2-7; unclear D gene. This CDR3 region has 12 residues. Deletions cut 3 bases from V and 9 bases from J, with 12 bases between. Germline values: CDR1 LNHDA, CDR2 SQIVND (reference sequence). The CDR3 region has the DNA TGTGCCAGTAGTATCGGGTCCAGTCCGCAGTACTTC. It translates to CASSIGSSPQYF.